The 12 T cell receptor beta chains in this list originate from one sample, sequenced in a study of tumor and adjacent non-tumor tissue in lung cancer. This sample's RNA came from whole unsorted tissue. The library came from three nested PCR rounds adapted from ARM-PCR protocols. Via MiXCR, TCRdb re-called the multiplex PCR reads, giving one row per CDR3 protein. The data contain some 100,000 distinct CDR3 sequences, about 75% of them seen just once; the ten biggest clones take up 30% to 45%. The sequenced sample was lung tumor tissue. The source of these receptors is a woman aged 55-69 years with non-small cell lung cancer.

About this clonotype itself: The junction departs from the called germline gene at one end, perhaps through a read error. This chain links TRBV4-2 with TRBJ2-3, with a weak D call TRBD2 (6 bases). CDR3 length equals 16 residues. In germline, CDR1 is LGHNA, CDR2 YNFKEQ. The CDR3 reads CASNQLRLDATDTQYF. The CDR3 nucleotides read TGTGCCAGCAACCAACTAAGACTAGATGCTACAGATACGCAGTATTTT.

In this sample, this clonotype turned up once. One end of the junction does not line up with germline, which may come from a read error. The chain links TRBV20-1 to TRBJ1-6; D not certain. The CDR3 length is 15 residues. CDR1 DFQATT and CDR2 SNEGSKA come from the germline V gene (reference sequence). The CDR3 loop is CSARDPRHGDSLLHF. The CDR3 DNA is TGCAGTGCTAGAGATCCCAGACATGGTGATTCACTCCTCCACTTT.

On this clonotype: A junction end diverges from the germline sequence, so it may reflect a read error. V gene TRBV4-2 combines with J gene TRBJ2-3; 10 positions agree with TRBD2. The CDR3 runs to 18 residues. In germline, CDR1 is LGHNA, CDR2 YNFKEQ. CDR3 sequence reads: CASSQEYSVAGGTNTQYF. The CDR3 DNA reads as TGTGCCAGCAGCCAAGAGTATAGCGTAGCGGGGGGCACAAATACGCAGTATTTT.

Points on this clonotype: A much larger clone is a single base away; this may be a read error. The chain uses TRBV20-1 and TRBJ1-2; TRBD1 is a possible D gene (5 bases). CDR1 is DFQATT, CDR2 SNEGSKA, per germline (reference sequence). This CDR3 contains 16 residues. CDR3 region: CSARESGGGRGYGFTF. CDR3 nucleotides: TGCAGTGCTAGAGAATCTGGCGGGGGAAGAGGCTATGGCTTCACCTTC.

Turning to this clonotype: A much more abundant neighbour one base away suggests this may be a read error. This chain uses TRBV12-3 or TRBV12-4 with TRBJ1-2; TRBD1 is a possible D gene (5 bases). CDR3 length equals 13 residues. DNA for the CDR3: TGTGCCAGCAGTTTTTGGGGGGAGTATGGCTACGCCTTC. Its protein is CASSFWGEYGYAF.

With regard to this clonotype: The junction and the germline gene differ at one end; a read error may be behind it. This chain links TRBV10-1 with TRBJ2-3; no reliable D call. The CDR3 runs 12 residues. In germline, CDR1 is WNHNN, CDR2 SYGVQD (reference sequence). The CDR3 sequence: CAISGERYMQYF. In nucleotides, the CDR3 is TGCGCCATCAGTGGTGAGAGGTATATGCAGTATTTT.

About this clonotype itself: One base away lies a much larger clone, so this may be a sequencing read error. The chain is built from TRBV10-3 and TRBJ1-5; D ambiguous. Germline V gives CDR1 ENHRY, CDR2 SYGVKD. The CDR3 spans 12 residues. The CDR3 DNA is TGTACCATCAGTGACTCACATCAGCCCCAGCATTTT. This gives the protein CTISDSHQPQHF.

Note on this clonotype: This clone may be a read error of a much larger clone one base away. The chain joins TRBV6-2 or TRBV6-3 to TRBJ1-5; perhaps TRBD1 as D (5 bases). V was cut by 2 bases and J by 6 bases, with 14 bases left in between. Germline CDR1 is MNHEY and CDR2 is SVGEGT. This CDR3 is 15 amino acids long. The CDR3 sequence is CASSYGSLGTQPQHF. Written as DNA, the CDR3 is TGTGCCAGCAGTTACGGGTCGCTAGGGACTCAGCCCCAGCATTTT.

This sequence joins TRBV20-1 and TRBJ1-5, with D perhaps matching TRBD1 (6 bases). Matching the DNA end better, TRBJ2-3 makes the J call doubtful. Germline CDR1 and CDR2: DFQATT and SNEGSKA (reference sequence). CDR3 length equals 15 residues. The CDR3 DNA reads as TGCAGTGCTAGTAGGGAACAGGGCACCAATCAGCCCCAGTATTTT. Its protein product is CSASREQGTNQPQYF.

In the case of this clonotype: One end of the junction fails to match germline, which may point to a read error. J is TRBJ2-1 and V is TRBV28; 10 nucleotides align to TRBD2. Germline CDR1 is MDHEN and CDR2 is SYDVKM. This CDR3 is built from 15 residues. As DNA, the CDR3 is TGCGACAGGAGTTTCCCAGCGGGGGGGAACAATGAGCAGTTCTTC. Translated, it gives CDRSFPAGGNNEQFF.

A remark on this clonotype: This likely comes from a read error, as the CDR3 has no conserved phenylalanine or tryptophan at its end. The CDR3 DNA reads TGCAGTGCCCGACAGTTCGACACTGAAGCTTTCCTT. Protein sequence: CSARQFDTEAFL. The chain links TRBV29-1 to TRBJ1-1; perhaps TRBD1 as D (5 bases). CDR3 length: 12 amino acids. Germline V gene sequence: CDR1 SQVTM, CDR2 ANQGSEA.

The rearrangement uses TRBV29-1 and TRBJ2-7; D possibly corresponds to TRBD2 (5 bases). Germline V gives CDR1 SQVTM, CDR2 ANQGSEA. CDR3 length: 12 amino acids. Written as DNA, the CDR3 is TGCAGTGTAGGTGAGGGAATCAACGAGCAGTACTTC. Its translation: CSVGEGINEQYF.